Sequencing of this T cell receptor beta chain was carried out in a study of early T cells in non-severe SARS-CoV-2 infection (dated by TCRdb to the early 2020s). For context, the study as a whole: Because TCR sequencing relied on bulk RNA taken from unsorted whole blood, pairing of alpha and beta chains was not possible. The study at large found these results: VDJdb matching was skewed toward anti-spike CD8 responses, so virus-specific expansions were likely underestimated and private and CD4 specificities were missed.

This was a case-control study nested in a cohort of healthcare workers in London, UK, who had nasopharyngeal swab PCR tests and blood samples taken every week. Healthcare workers were recruited between 23 and 31 March 2020, during the week of the UK lockdown, and were followed weekly for up to roughly 15 weeks. Turning to this clonotype: Its antigen specificity is not known. Base qualities are not recorded, but no much larger clone differs from it by a single base.

To prepare the library, 5' RACE was applied. For sequencing, a NextSeq 500 was employed. The TCR library protocol attached unique molecular identifiers to individual cDNA molecules to correct for sequencing error and PCR bias. Sequencing covered both TCR alpha and beta chains, and within each sample the abundances of alpha and beta sequences were tightly co-correlated. The paper's processing steps were these. Decombinator V4 was used to annotate TCR sequences for V gene, J gene and CDR3. Expanded TCRs were defined as changing significantly between any two time points under a Poisson model with p below 0.0001. Abundances of TCRs were expressed as counts per million after normalisation to the total number of TCRs sequenced in each sample. TRAV1-2 paired with TRAJ12, TRAJ20 or TRAJ33 defined MAIT TCRs, while TRAV10 paired with TRAJ18 defined iNKT TCRs. VDJdb, accessed 1 November 2021, was searched for CMV, EBV and SARS-CoV-2 annotated TCRs, with TCRs annotated for multiple antigens excluded. TCRdb took the public reads, trimmed them with fastp at Q25, ran MiXCR for clone calling and kept in-frame beta chains. Merged by CDR3 protein, the rows form single entries marked with the most common genes and DNA. The V and J calls were not made by the authors but by TCRdb's processing. The sample records about 29,000 distinct CDR3 sequences, approximately 4.7% of which are singletons. The leading ten clones occupy approximately 10% of the sample.

Looking up the germline V gene yields CDR1 SNHLY and CDR2 FYNNEI. V has 6 bases trimmed and J has 1 base trimmed; junction bases matching no gene number 0. The CDR3 covers 14 residues, taking in both the cysteine and the phenylalanine. Only the CDR3 region is kept as DNA, spanning 42 bases read in frame from base 1. The rearranged chain carries TRBV2 and TRBJ2-3; 11 of the junction bases match TRBD2. This TCR was sampled from an adult who was a healthcare worker with PCR-confirmed SARS-CoV-2 infection or an uninfected control (not recorded which). Material for sequencing was whole blood. This receptor has the CDR3 CASRLAGGTDTQYF. In nucleotide form, the sequence is TGTGCCAGCAGACTAGCGGGAGGCACAGATACGCAGTATTTT.